The clone carrying this TCR beta chain has a handful of counts. The target antigen is unknown. This sample is drawn from a study of T cell repertoires in cytomegalovirus infection. Study-wide context: Both a matching HLA type and CMV infection were indicated by public TCR beta signatures. Findings and caveats of the study: Totalled public TCR beta family frequency picked out people who carried CMV plus the relevant HLA. The ex vivo response showed dominance by HLA-C-restricted CMV-specific TCR beta clonotypes.

Deletions cut 2 bases from V and 4 bases from J, with 11 bases between. Germline assignment: CDR1 SGHTA and CDR2 FQGNSA. The CDR3 covers 15 residues. TCRdb recomputed calls from the reads with MiXCR, one row per CDR3 protein. The sample shows more than 650,000 distinct CDR3 sequences, 35% to 45% of them seen only once. The sample consisted of PBMCs. The receptor's source is a human donor in good health (CMV status not recorded). Some clones in this sample may be carry-over from other donors' samples. The J gene is TRBJ2-2, the V gene TRBV7-2, with D tentatively TRBD1 or TRBD2 (6 bases each). The CDR3 coding sequence is TGTGCCAGCAGCTTACAACGGGGGCGCACCGGGGAGCTGTTTTTT. It is translated as CASSLQRGRTGELFF.